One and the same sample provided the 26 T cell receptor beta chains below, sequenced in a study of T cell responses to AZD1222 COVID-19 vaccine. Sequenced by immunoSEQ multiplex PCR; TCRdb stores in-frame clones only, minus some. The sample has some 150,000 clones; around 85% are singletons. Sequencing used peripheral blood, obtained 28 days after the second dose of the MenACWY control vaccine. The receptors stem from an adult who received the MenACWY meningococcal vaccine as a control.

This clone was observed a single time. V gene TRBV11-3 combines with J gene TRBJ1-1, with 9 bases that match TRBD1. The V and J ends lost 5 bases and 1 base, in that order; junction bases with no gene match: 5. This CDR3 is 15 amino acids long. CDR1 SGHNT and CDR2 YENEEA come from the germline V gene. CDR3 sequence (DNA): TGTGCCAGCAGCCATCCGGGACAGGGGAACACTGAAGCTTTCTTT. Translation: CASSHPGQGNTEAFF.

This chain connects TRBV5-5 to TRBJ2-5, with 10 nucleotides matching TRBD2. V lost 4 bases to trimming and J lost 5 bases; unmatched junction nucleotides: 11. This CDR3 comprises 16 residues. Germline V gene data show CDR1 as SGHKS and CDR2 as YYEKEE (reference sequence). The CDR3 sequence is CASSRVGTSARETQYF. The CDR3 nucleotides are TGTGCCAGCAGCCGCGTCGGGACTAGCGCTAGGGAGACCCAGTACTTC.

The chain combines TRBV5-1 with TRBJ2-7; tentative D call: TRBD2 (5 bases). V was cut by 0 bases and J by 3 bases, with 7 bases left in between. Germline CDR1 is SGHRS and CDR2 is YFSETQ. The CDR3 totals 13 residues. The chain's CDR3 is CASSLGLFYEQYF. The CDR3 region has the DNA TGCGCCAGCAGCTTGGGACTATTCTACGAGCAGTACTTC.

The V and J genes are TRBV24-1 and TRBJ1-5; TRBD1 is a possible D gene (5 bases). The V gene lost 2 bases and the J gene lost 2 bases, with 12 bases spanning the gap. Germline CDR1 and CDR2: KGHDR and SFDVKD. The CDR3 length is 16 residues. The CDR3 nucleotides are TGTGCCACCAGTGATTCCCGAAGGGGTGGCAATCAGCCCCAGCATTTT. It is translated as CATSDSRRGGNQPQHF.

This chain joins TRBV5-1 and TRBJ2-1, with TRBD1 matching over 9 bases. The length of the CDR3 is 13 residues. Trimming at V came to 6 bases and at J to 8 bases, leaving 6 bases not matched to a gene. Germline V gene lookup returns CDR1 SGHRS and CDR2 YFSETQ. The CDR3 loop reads CASKGTGIDEQFF. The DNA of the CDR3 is TGCGCCAGCAAGGGGACAGGGATCGATGAGCAGTTCTTC. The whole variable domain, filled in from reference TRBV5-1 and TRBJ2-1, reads KAGVTQTPRYLIKTRGQQVTLSCSPISGHRSVSWYQQTPGQGLQFLFEYFSETQRNKGNFPGRFSGRQFSNSRSEMNVSTLELGDSALYLCASKGTGIDEQFFGPGTRLTVL.

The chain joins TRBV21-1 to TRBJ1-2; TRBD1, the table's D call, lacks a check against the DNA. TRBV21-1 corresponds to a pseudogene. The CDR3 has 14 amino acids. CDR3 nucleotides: TGTGCCAGCACCCTCGGACACTTCAACTATGGCTACACCTTC. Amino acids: CASTLGHFNYGYTF.

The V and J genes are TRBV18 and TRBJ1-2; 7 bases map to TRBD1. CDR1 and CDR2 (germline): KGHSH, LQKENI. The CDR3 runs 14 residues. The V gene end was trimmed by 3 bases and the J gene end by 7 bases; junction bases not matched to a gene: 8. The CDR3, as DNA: TGTGCCAGCTCACCCCGACAGGGATCAGCTGGCTACACCTTC. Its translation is CASSPRQGSAGYTF. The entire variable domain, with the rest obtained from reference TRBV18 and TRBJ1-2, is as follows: NAGVMQNPRHLVRRRGQEARLRCSPMKGHSHVYWYRQLPEEGLKFMVYLQKENIIDESGMPKERFSAEFPKEGPSILRIQQVVRGDSAAYFCASSPRQGSAGYTFGSGTRLTVV.

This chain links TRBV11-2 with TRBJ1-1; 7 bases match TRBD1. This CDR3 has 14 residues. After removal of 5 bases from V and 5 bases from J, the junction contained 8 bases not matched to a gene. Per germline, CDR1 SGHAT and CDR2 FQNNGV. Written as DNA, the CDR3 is TGTGCCAGCAGCGGCCGGACAGGACAAACTGAAGCTTTCTTT. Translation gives CASSGRTGQTEAFF.

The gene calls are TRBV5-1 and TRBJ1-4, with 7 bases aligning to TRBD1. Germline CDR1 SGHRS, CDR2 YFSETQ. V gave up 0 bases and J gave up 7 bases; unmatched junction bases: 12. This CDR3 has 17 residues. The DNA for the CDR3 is TGCGCCAGCAGCTTGGCCGGGGGAGGGGGCTTAGGTGAAAAACTGTTTTTT. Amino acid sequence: CASSLAGGGGLGEKLFF.

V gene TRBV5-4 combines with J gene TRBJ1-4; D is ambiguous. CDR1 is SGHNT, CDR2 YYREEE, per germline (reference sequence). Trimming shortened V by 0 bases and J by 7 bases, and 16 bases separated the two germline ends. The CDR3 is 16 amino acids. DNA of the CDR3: TGTGCCAGCAGCTTGGGGGTTCAGGTAGCGGGTGAAAAACTGTTTTTT. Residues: CASSLGVQVAGEKLFF.

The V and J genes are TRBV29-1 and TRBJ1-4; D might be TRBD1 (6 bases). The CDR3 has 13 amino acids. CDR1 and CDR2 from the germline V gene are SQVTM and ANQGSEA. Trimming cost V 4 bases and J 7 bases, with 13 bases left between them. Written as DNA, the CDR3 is TGCAGCGTTGTATCGGGGGCGCCTGAAAAACTGTTTTTT. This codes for CSVVSGAPEKLFF.

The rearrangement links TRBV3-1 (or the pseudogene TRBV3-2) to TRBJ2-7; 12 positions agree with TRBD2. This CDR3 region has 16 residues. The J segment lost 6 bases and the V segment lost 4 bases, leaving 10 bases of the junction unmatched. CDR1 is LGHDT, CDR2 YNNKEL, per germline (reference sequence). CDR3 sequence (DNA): TGTGCCAGCAGCCCGACTAGCGGGAGTTCATCCATCGAGCAGTACTTC. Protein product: CASSPTSGSSSIEQYF.

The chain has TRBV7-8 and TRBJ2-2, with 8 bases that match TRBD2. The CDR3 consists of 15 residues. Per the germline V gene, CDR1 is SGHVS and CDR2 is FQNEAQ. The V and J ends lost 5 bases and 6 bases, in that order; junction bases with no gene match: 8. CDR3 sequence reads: CASSLYGGEAGELFF. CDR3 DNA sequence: TGTGCCAGCAGCCTCTACGGGGGGGAAGCCGGGGAGCTGTTTTTT.

The CDR3 DNA reads as TGTGCCAGCAGTCTAGACACCTACAATGAGCAGTTCTTC. Amino acids: CASSLDTYNEQFF. The V and J genes are TRBV6-2 or TRBV6-3 and TRBJ2-1; D remains unclear. The CDR3 is made up of 13 amino acids. The V and J ends lost 5 bases and 2 bases respectively, with 7 bases between them. CDR1 is MNHEY and CDR2 is SVGEGT in the germline V gene.

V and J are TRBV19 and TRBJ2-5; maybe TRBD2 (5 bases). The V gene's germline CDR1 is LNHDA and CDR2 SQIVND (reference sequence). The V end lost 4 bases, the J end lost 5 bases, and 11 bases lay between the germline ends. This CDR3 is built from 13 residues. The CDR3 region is CASSTRARETQYF. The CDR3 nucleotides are TGTGCCAGTAGTACGAGGGCCCGGGAGACCCAGTACTTC. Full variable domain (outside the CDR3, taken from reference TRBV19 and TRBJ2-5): DGGITQSPKYLFRKEGQNVTLSCEQNLNHDAMYWYRQDPGQGLRLIYYSQIVNDFQKGDIAEGYSVSREKKESFPLTVTSAQKNPTAFYLCASSTRARETQYFGPGTRLLVL.

The CDR3 loop reads CASSPNWDSGNTIYF. Written as DNA, the CDR3 is TGTGCCAGCTCACCCAACTGGGACTCTGGAAACACCATATATTTT. The chain combines TRBV18 with TRBJ1-3; unclear D gene. The germline V and J ends were trimmed by 3 bases and 0 bases, with 9 bases remaining between them. Per the germline V gene, CDR1 is KGHSH and CDR2 is LQKENI. The CDR3 consists of 15 residues.

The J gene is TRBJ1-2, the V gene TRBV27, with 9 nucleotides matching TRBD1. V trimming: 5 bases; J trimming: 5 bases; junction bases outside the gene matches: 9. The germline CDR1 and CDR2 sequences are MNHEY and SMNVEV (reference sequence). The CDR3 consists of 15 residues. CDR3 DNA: TGTGCCAGCAGTAAAGGTACAGGGGGCTGGTATGGCTACACCTTC. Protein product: CASSKGTGGWYGYTF.

DNA for the CDR3: TGTGCCAGTAGTATGACAGGGGGGAACTCCTACGAGCAGTACGTC. Translated, it gives CASSMTGGNSYEQYV. The V and J genes are TRBV19 and TRBJ2-7, with 9 nucleotides matching TRBD1. The CDR3 totals 15 residues. The V and J ends lost 3 bases and 0 bases, in that order; junction bases with no gene match: 3. CDR1 LNHDA and CDR2 SQIVND come from the germline V gene (reference sequence).

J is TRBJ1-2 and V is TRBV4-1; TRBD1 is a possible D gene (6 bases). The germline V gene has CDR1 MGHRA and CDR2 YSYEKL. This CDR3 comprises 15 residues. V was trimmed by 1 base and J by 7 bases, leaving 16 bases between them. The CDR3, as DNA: TGCGCCAGCAGCCAAGGTCAAGGGGGATGGGGTGGCTACACCTTC. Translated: CASSQGQGGWGGYTF.

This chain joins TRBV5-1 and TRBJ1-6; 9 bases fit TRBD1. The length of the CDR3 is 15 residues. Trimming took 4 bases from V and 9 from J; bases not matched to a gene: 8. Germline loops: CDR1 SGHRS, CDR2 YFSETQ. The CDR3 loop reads CASSIPGQGASPLHF. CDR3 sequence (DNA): TGCGCCAGCAGCATACCGGGACAGGGTGCTTCACCCCTCCACTTT.

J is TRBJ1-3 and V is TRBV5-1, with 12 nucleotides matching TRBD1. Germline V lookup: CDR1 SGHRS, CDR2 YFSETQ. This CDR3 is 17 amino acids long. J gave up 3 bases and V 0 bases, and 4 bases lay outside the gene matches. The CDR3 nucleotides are TGCGCCAGCAGCTTGGACGGGACAGGGGGCGGTGGAAACACCATATATTTT. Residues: CASSLDGTGGGGNTIYF.

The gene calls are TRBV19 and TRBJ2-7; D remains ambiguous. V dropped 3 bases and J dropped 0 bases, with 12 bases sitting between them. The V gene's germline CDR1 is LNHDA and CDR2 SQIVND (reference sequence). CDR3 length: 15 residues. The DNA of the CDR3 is TGTGCCAGTAGTATTAGTACCCAAGGCTCCTACGAGCAGTACTTC. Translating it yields CASSISTQGSYEQYF. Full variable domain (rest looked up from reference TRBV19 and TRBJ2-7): DGGITQSPKYLFRKEGQNVTLSCEQNLNHDAMYWYRQDPGQGLRLIYYSQIVNDFQKGDIAEGYSVSREKKESFPLTVTSAQKNPTAFYLCASSISTQGSYEQYFGPGTRLTVT.

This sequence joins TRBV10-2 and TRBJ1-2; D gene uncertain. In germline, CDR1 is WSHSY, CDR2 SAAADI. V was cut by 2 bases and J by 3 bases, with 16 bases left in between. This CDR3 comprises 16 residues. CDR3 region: CASSENPKGSYYGYTF. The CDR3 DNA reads TGCGCCAGCAGTGAGAACCCAAAGGGATCATACTATGGCTACACCTTC.

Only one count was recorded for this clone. The CDR3 region is CASSLGWGNTEAFF. For the CDR3, the DNA is TGTGCCAGCAGCTTAGGTTGGGGGAACACTGAAGCTTTCTTT. The chain recombines TRBV11-2 with TRBJ1-1, with D uncertain. V lost 1 base to trimming and J lost 1 base, with 7 bases between them. The germline CDR1 and CDR2 sequences are SGHAT and FQNNGV. The CDR3 consists of 14 residues.

CDR3 loop: CASSQDSWYSPLHF. CDR3 nucleotide sequence: TGTGCCAGCAGCCAAGATTCTTGGTATTCACCCCTCCACTTT. The V gene is TRBV14, the J gene TRBJ1-6; D remains ambiguous. The CDR3 contains 14 residues. The germline V gene encodes CDR1 SGHDN and CDR2 FVKESK. V was trimmed by 0 bases and J by 8 bases, leaving 8 bases between them. The full variable domain, its missing parts supplied by reference TRBV14 and TRBJ1-6, is EAGVTQFPSHSVIEKGQTVTLRCDPISGHDNLYWYRRVMGKEIKFLLHFVKESKQDESGMPNNRFLAERTGGTYSTLKVQPAELEDSGVYFCASSQDSWYSPLHFGNGTRLTVT.

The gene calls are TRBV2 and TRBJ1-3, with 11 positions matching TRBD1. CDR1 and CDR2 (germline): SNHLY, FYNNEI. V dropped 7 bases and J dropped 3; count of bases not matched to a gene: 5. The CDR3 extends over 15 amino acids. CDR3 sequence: CASKMDRGLGNTIYF. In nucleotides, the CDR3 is TGTGCCAGCAAAATGGACAGGGGGCTTGGAAACACCATATATTTT.